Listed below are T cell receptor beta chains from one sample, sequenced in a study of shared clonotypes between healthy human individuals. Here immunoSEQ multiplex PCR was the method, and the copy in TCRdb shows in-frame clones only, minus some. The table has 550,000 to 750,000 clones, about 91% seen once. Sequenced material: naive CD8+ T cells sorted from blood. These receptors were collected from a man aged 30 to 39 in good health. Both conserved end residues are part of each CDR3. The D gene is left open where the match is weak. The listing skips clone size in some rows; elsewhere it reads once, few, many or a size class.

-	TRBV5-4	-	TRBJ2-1	CASSPTDIYNEQFF	TGTGCCAGCAGCCCCACTGACATCTACAATGAGCAGTTCTTC
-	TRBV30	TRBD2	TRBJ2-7	CAFCPSGSGYEQYF	TGTGCCTTTTGCCCAAGCGGGAGCGGCTACGAGCAGTACTTC
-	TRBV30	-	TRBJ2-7	CAWSLRGYEQYF	TGTGCCTGGAGTTTGAGGGGATACGAGCAGTACTTC
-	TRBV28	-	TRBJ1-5	CASSSLDRPSNQPQHF	TGTGCCAGCAGTTCCCTCGACAGGCCTAGCAATCAGCCCCAGCATTTT
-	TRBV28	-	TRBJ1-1	CASSSIPGINTEAFF	TGTGCCAGCAGTTCCATCCCGGGGATAAACACTGAAGCTTTCTTT
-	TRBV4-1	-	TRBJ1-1	CASSQEPANTEAFF	TGCGCCAGCAGCCAAGAGCCAGCGAACACTGAAGCTTTCTTT
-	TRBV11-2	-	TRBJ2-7	CASSSPMIAEVYEQYF	TGTGCCAGCAGCTCCCCCATGATCGCTGAGGTCTACGAGCAGTACTTC
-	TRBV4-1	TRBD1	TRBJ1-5	CASSQAAGGPQPQHF	TGCGCCAGCAGCCAAGCCGCAGGGGGCCCTCAGCCCCAGCATTTT
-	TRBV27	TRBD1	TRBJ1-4	CASSSDRGLVGFEKLFF	TGTGCCAGCAGTTCGGACAGGGGGCTTGTAGGCTTTGAAAAACTGTTTTTT
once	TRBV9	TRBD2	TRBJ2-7	CASSFGTSGYEQYF	TGTGCCAGCAGCTTCGGGACTAGCGGATACGAGCAGTACTTC
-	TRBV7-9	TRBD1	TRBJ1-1	CASRGTGGTEAFF	TGTGCCAGCAGAGGGACAGGGGGCACTGAAGCTTTCTTT
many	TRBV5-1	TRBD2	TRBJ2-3	CASSLGSGDRTDTQYF	TGCGCCAGCAGCTTGGGTAGCGGGGACCGCACAGATACGCAGTATTTT
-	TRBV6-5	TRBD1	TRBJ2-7	CASTDRGNEQYF	TGTGCCAGCACTGACAGGGGGAACGAGCAGTACTTC
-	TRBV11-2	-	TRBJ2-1	CASSLVARTNYNEQFF	TGTGCCAGCAGCTTAGTGGCTCGCACCAACTACAATGAGCAGTTCTTC
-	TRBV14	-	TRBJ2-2	CASSHWGLGGELFF	TGTGCCAGCAGCCACTGGGGGCTTGGCGGGGAGCTGTTTTTT
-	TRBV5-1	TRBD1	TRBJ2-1	CASSTGGVDEQFF	TGCGCCAGCAGTACAGGGGGCGTCGATGAGCAGTTCTTC
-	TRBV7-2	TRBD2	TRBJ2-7	CASSFTSAAYEQYF	TGTGCCAGCAGCTTTACTAGCGCAGCCTACGAGCAGTACTTC
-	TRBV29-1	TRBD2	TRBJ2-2	CSVARTSETGELFF	TGCAGCGTTGCACGGACTAGCGAAACCGGGGAGCTGTTTTTT
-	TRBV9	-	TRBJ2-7	CASSDNRETYEQYF	TGTGCCAGCAGCGACAACAGGGAAACCTACGAGCAGTACTTC
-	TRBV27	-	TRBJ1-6	CASRDSGPLHF	TGTGCCAGCAGAGACTCCGGGCCCCTCCACTTT
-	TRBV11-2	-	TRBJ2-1	CASSLDGATGGEQFF	TGTGCCAGCAGCTTAGATGGGGCTACCGGCGGTGAGCAGTTCTTC
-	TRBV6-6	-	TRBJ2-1	CASSTSNEQFF	TGTGCCAGCAGTACCTCCAATGAGCAGTTCTTC
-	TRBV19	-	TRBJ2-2	CASYPAGTGELFF	TGTGCCAGCTACCCGGCCGGCACCGGGGAGCTGTTTTTT
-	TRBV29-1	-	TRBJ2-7	CSVPGLDRSEQYF	TGCAGCGTGCCGGGACTGGATAGGTCCGAGCAGTACTTC
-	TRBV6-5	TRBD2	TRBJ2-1	CASSPTSGNNEQFF	TGTGCCAGCAGCCCCACTAGCGGGAACAATGAGCAGTTCTTC
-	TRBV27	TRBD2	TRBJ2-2	CASSSGTSGNGELFF	TGTGCCAGCAGTTCCGGGACTAGCGGGAACGGGGAGCTGTTTTTT
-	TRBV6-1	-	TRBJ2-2	CASVVIGELFF	TGTGCCAGCGTGGTAATCGGGGAGCTGTTTTTT
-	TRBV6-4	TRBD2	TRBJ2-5	CASSPTGAGGLETQYF	TGTGCCAGCTCTCCGACGGGAGCGGGAGGGTTAGAGACCCAGTACTTC
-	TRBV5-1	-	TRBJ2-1	CASSLGTGAPANEQFF	TGCGCCAGCAGCTTGGGGACCGGCGCGCCCGCGAATGAGCAGTTCTTC
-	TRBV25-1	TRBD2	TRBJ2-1	CASSGSPGGHYNEQFF	TGTGCCAGCAGTGGAAGCCCGGGGGGGCACTACAATGAGCAGTTCTTC
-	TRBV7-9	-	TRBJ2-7	CASSLTGSSYEQYF	TGTGCCAGCAGCTTAACTGGGTCATCCTACGAGCAGTACTTC
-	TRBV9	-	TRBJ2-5	CASSVEALVGVEGETQYF	TGTGCCAGCAGCGTAGAAGCACTAGTAGGTGTGGAGGGAGAGACCCAGTACTTC
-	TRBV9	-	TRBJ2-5	CASSYGTATGGGETQYF	TGTGCCAGCAGCTATGGGACAGCCACTGGAGGGGGAGAGACCCAGTACTTC
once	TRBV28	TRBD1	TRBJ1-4	CASSLGTGNEKLFF	TGTGCCAGCAGTTTAGGGACAGGAAATGAAAAACTGTTTTTT
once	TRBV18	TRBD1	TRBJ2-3	CASSPPGQGSTDTQYF	TGTGCCAGCTCACCACCAGGACAGGGGAGCACAGATACGCAGTATTTT
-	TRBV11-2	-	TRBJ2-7	CASSLGSPQYEQYF	TGTGCCAGCAGCTTAGGCTCACCCCAGTACGAGCAGTACTTC
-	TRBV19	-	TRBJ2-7	CASSIATGLVYEQYF	TGTGCCAGTAGTATAGCAACAGGGCTGGTCTACGAGCAGTACTTC
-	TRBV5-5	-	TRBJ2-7	CASSLDRDTGYEQYF	TGTGCCAGCAGCTTGGACCGGGACACGGGCTACGAGCAGTACTTC
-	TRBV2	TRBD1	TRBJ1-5	CASQTGWNQPQHF	TGTGCCAGTCAGACAGGGTGGAATCAGCCCCAGCATTTT
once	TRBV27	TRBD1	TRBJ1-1	CASSQGAEAFF	TGTGCCAGCAGTCAGGGGGCTGAAGCTTTCTTT
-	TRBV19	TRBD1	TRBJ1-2	CASHPPGQVYYGYTF	TGTGCCAGCCATCCGCCGGGACAGGTATACTATGGCTACACCTTC
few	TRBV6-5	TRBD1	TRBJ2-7	CASTDRLTSYEQYF	TGTGCCAGCACGGACAGGTTAACTTCCTACGAGCAGTACTTC